This record looks at one TCR beta chain sequence and its context. The data originate from a study of cytomegalovirus exposure and HLA in healthy donors. Germline CDR1 reads SGHTA; CDR2 reads FQGTGA. The CDR3 runs 14 residues. In the PCR, 60 Vbeta and 13 Jbeta primers were used. The protocol was immunoSEQ multiplex PCR, while the TCRdb copy is restricted to in-frame clones and leaves out a portion. The sample lists about 120,000 clones, roughly 70% occurring once. The chain employs TRBV7-3 and TRBJ2-5; tentative D call: TRBD1 (5 bases). The end of the DNA aligns better with TRBJ2-7, so the J call may be wrong. The receptor was isolated from a man aged 25 to 40 in good health and CMV-seronegative. Sequencing input: PBMCs. CDR3 sequence reads: CASSPDRVSYEQYF. As DNA, the CDR3 is TGTGCCAGCAGCCCAGACAGAGTCTCCTACGAGCAGTACTTC.